This entry lists 20 T cell receptor beta chains sequenced from one sample in a study of neoadjuvant anti-PD-1 for oral cavity cancer. Time point of the sample: after neoadjuvant nivolumab, at surgical resection. Profiled with immunoSEQ multiplex PCR; TCRdb holds only in-frame clones, not every one. The sample shows 40,000 or so clones, approximately 40% of them seen only once. Here the sequenced sample was tumor tissue, taken after nivolumab (anti-PD-1) treatment. Receptors were obtained from a person aged 35-80 years with oral cavity squamous cell carcinoma.

The chain has TRBV7-8 and TRBJ2-1; D is perhaps TRBD1 (6 bases). The germline gives CDR1 SGHVS, CDR2 FQNEAQ. The CDR3 extends over 15 amino acids. Deletions cut 1 base from V and 4 bases from J, with 11 bases between. In DNA form, the CDR3 reads TGTGCCAGCAGCTTAGAAACAGGGTGGTACAATGAGCAGTTCTTC. This sequence encodes CASSLETGWYNEQFF.

The table lists this clone with a few counts. The CDR3 nucleotides read TGTGCCAGCTCGTGGGCGGCTGGGTCGTACGAGCAGTACTTC. Amino acid sequence: CASSWAAGSYEQYF. The chain joins TRBV27 to TRBJ2-7, with unresolved D. The V end lost 8 bases, the J end lost 4 bases, and 18 bases lay between the germline ends. Germline values: CDR1 MNHEY, CDR2 SMNVEV (reference sequence). This CDR3 spans 14 amino acids.

This clone appeared many times. J is TRBJ2-3 and V is TRBV28, with 9 positions matching TRBD2. The CDR3 is 16 residues long. Trimming at V came to 6 bases and at J to 0 bases, leaving 7 bases not matched to a gene. Germline CDR1 reads MDHEN; CDR2 reads SYDVKM. CDR3 amino acids: CASRPHSGGSTDTQYF. CDR3 in DNA: TGTGCCAGCAGGCCACATAGCGGGGGTAGCACAGATACGCAGTATTTT.

The rearrangement uses TRBV15 and TRBJ1-1, with D perhaps TRBD1 (6 bases). The CDR3 loop spans 11 amino acids. V lost 9 bases and J 4 bases, leaving 9 bases between the germline ends. Germline-derived CDR1 and CDR2 are LNHNV and YYDKDF (reference sequence). CDR3 nucleotides: TGTGCCACACAGGGTTCCACTGAAGCTTTCTTT. Encoded protein: CATQGSTEAFF.

The V call is TRBV29-1, the J call TRBJ2-2; tentative D call: TRBD2 (5 bases). Trimming took off 4 bases at V and 6 bases at J, with 9 bases between the two ends. Germline V gene data show CDR1 as SQVTM and CDR2 as ANQGSEA. The CDR3 runs 12 residues. The CDR3 here is CSVGREPGELFF. Here the CDR3 DNA reads TGCAGCGTTGGCCGGGAACCCGGGGAGCTGTTTTTT.

The chain employs TRBV7-9 and TRBJ2-5, with D uncertain. CDR1 is SEHNR and CDR2 is FQNEAQ in the germline V gene (reference sequence). Trimming stripped 2 bases from V and 1 base from J, with 2 bases between. The CDR3 consists of 12 residues. CDR3 amino acids: CASSLTQETQYF. DNA for the CDR3: TGTGCCAGCAGCTTAACCCAAGAGACCCAGTACTTC.

The sample holds a few counts of this clone. This chain joins TRBV5-1 and TRBJ1-2; D remains unclear. The CDR3 totals 14 residues. Trimming stripped 0 bases from V and 4 bases from J, with 10 bases between. Germline CDR1 reads SGHRS; CDR2 reads YFSETQ. DNA of the CDR3: TGCGCCAGCAGCTTGGCCGTGGAACCCTATGGCTACACCTTC. Translating it yields CASSLAVEPYGYTF.

The chain combines TRBV16 with TRBJ2-7; either TRBD1 or TRBD2 may supply D (5 bases each). V was trimmed by 8 bases and J by 3 bases, leaving 23 bases between them. There are 16 residues in the CDR3. Germline V gene data show CDR1 as KGHSY and CDR2 as FQNENV. In DNA, the CDR3 is TGTGCCAGCTGTCCCCTGGGGGAACCAGCCAACTACGAGCAGTACTTC. Its translation: CASCPLGEPANYEQYF.

The rearrangement joins TRBV5-1 to TRBJ2-7, with 8 bases that match TRBD1. The J segment lost 2 bases and the V segment lost 5 bases, leaving 6 bases of the junction unmatched. CDR3 length: 14 amino acids. Germline CDR1 and CDR2: SGHRS and YFSETQ. The CDR3 sequence is CASRRRDRTYEQYF. The CDR3, as DNA: TGCGCCAGCAGACGCCGGGACAGGACCTACGAGCAGTACTTC.

About this clone itself: Because the CDR3 is missing its conserved closing phenylalanine or tryptophan, this is likely a read error. No DNA is shown, since the ends of the CDR3 on it are uncertain; the CDR3 is the one TCRdb lists. The chain combines TRBV7-9 with TRBJ1-1. Germline assignment: CDR1 SEHNR and CDR2 FQNEAQ (reference sequence). The CDR3 adds up to 11 amino acids, both ends counted. CDR3 protein: CASSFSEVGPA.

Ten or more counts support this clone. The V call is TRBV6-5, the J call TRBJ1-2, with a weak D call TRBD1 (5 bases). CDR3 length: 15 residues. Trimming removed 2 bases from V and 6 bases from J, with 16 bases in between. CDR1 is MNHEY, CDR2 SVGAGI, per germline. The CDR3 region has the DNA TGTGCCAGCAGTTACGGTTTTCGGAGGGGCCATGGCTACACCTTC. It encodes CASSYGFRRGHGYTF.

V and J are TRBV7-3 and TRBJ1-2; the D gene is possibly TRBD1 (6 bases). Germline V gene sequence: CDR1 SGHTA, CDR2 FQGTGA. Trimming removed 5 bases from V and 4 bases from J, with 11 bases in between. The CDR3 contains 13 residues. CDR3 region: CASSQKGGYGYTF. For the CDR3, the DNA is TGTGCCAGCAGCCAAAAGGGGGGCTATGGCTACACCTTC. Full variable domain (missing parts from reference TRBV7-3 and TRBJ1-2): GAGVSQTPSNKVTEKGKYVELRCDPISGHTALYWYRQSLGQGPEFLIYFQGTGAADDSGLPNDRFFAVRPEGSVSTLKIQRTERGDSAVYLCASSQKGGYGYTFGSGTRLTVV.

This rearrangement joins TRBV4-1 to TRBJ1-1; tentative D call: TRBD1 (5 bases). Germline V CDR1 and CDR2: MGHRA, YSYEKL. The V end lost 1 base, the J end lost 10 bases, and 19 bases lay between the germline ends. CDR3 length: 15 residues. CDR3 residues: CASSQGPGRSEGAFF. The CDR3 DNA is TGCGCCAGCAGCCAAGGTCCGGGACGCTCTGAGGGAGCTTTCTTT.

Only a few counts were recorded for this clone. The V call is TRBV7-2, the J call TRBJ1-2; maybe TRBD1 (6 bases). V was cut by 2 bases and J by 10 bases, with 17 bases left in between. Germline loops: CDR1 SGHTA, CDR2 FQGNSA. The CDR3 extends over 14 amino acids. CDR3 bases: TGTGCCAGCAGCTTAAGGGGAGGCAGGGGAGACTACACCTTC. It is translated as CASSLRGGRGDYTF.

Points on this clone: At one of its ends the junction is not consistent with the germline gene, which may arise from a read error. V gene TRBV7-7 combines with J gene TRBJ2-5; TRBD1 is a possible D gene (6 bases). Germline CDR1 and CDR2: SSHAT and FNYEAQ (reference sequence). This CDR3 spans 13 amino acids. CDR3 nucleotides: TGTGCTAGCAGCTTAGTACAGGGAGAGACCCAGTACTTC. It translates to CASSLVQGETQYF.

The chain links TRBV10-3 to TRBJ1-2, with D possibly matching TRBD1 (5 bases). Germline CDR1 and CDR2: ENHRY and SYGVKD. The V and J ends lost 11 bases and 8 bases respectively, with 15 bases between them. The CDR3 is 11 amino acids. The CDR3 sequence: CAYGGRGGYTF. CDR3 nucleotides: TGTGCCTACGGGGGGAGGGGAGGCTACACCTTC.

This sequence joins TRBV30 and TRBJ2-7, with D tentatively TRBD2 (6 bases). Germline CDR1 and CDR2: GTSNPN and SVGIG (reference sequence). The CDR3 covers 14 residues. Trimming pared 4 bases from V and 4 bases from J, leaving 17 bases between. The CDR3 loop reads CAWTAGGVGYEQYF. The CDR3 DNA sequence: TGTGCCTGGACTGCCGGAGGGGTGGGATACGAGCAGTACTTC.

As to this clone: Germline and junction disagree at one end, which may indicate a read error. The chain has TRBV15 and TRBJ2-7, with D unclear. The CDR3 covers 14 residues. The germline gives CDR1 LNHNV, CDR2 YYDKDF (reference sequence). This CDR3 is CATSREGISNEQYF. CDR3 nucleotides: TGTGCCACCAGCAGGGAAGGCATCTCCAACGAGCAGTACTTC. Variable domain in full (rest from reference TRBV15 and TRBJ2-7): DAMVIQNPRYQVTQFGKPVTLSCSQTLNHNVMYWYQQKSSQAPKLLFHYYDKDFNNEADTPDNFQSRRPNTSFCFLDIRSPGLGDTAMYLCATSREGISNEQYFGPGTRLTVT.

This chain links TRBV18 with TRBJ2-7; D ambiguous. Trimming took off 5 bases at V and 0 bases at J, with 5 bases between the two ends. From germline, CDR1 is KGHSH and CDR2 LQKENI. The CDR3 runs to 12 residues. The CDR3 DNA follows: TGTGCCAGCTCATCCGTCTCCTACGAGCAGTACTTC. This sequence encodes CASSSVSYEQYF.

V usage is TRBV11-2 and J usage is TRBJ2-1; TRBD2 is a possible D gene (6 bases). The CDR3 runs to 18 residues. Trimming removed 5 bases at V and 6 bases at J, with 26 bases between. Germline V CDR1 and CDR2: SGHAT, FQNNGV. CDR3 region: CASSTLDPGREWFNEQFF. The CDR3, as DNA: TGTGCCAGCAGCACCCTGGACCCTGGCCGGGAGTGGTTCAATGAGCAGTTCTTC. The full variable domain, rest sourced from reference TRBV11-2 and TRBJ2-1, is EAGVAQSPRYKIIEKRQSVAFWCNPISGHATLYWYQQILGQGPKLLIQFQNNGVVDDSQLPKDRFSAERLKGVDSTLKIQPAKLEDSAVYLCASSTLDPGREWFNEQFFGPGTRLTVL.